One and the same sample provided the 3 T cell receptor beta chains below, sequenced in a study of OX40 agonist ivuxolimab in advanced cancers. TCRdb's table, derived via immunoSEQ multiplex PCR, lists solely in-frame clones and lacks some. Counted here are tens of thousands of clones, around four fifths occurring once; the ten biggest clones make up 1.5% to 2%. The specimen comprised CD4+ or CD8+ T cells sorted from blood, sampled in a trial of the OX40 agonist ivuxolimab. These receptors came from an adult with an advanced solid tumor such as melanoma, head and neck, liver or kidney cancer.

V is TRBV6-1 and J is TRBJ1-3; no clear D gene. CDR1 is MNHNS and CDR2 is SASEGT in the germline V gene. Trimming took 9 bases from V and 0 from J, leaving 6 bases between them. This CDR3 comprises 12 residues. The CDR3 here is CASRASGNTIYF. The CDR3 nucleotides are TGTGCCAGTAGAGCCTCTGGAAACACCATATATTTT.

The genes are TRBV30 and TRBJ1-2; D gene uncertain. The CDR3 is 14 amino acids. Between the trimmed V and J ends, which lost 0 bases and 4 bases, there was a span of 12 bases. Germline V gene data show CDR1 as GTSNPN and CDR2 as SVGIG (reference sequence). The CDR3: CAWSVHTVGYGYTF. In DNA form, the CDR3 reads TGTGCCTGGAGTGTCCATACGGTGGGCTATGGCTACACCTTC.

The CDR3, as DNA: TGCAGTGCTGCAACCTACGAGCAGTACTTC. It specifies CSAATYEQYF. The V call is TRBV20-1, the J call TRBJ2-7; D call uncertain. This CDR3 is built from 10 residues. Per germline, CDR1 DFQATT and CDR2 SNEGSKA (reference sequence). V lost 5 bases to trimming and J lost 2 bases, with 4 bases between them.